The 32 T cell receptor beta chains below come from one sample, sequenced in a study of blood T cell repertoires in COVID-19. The method was immunoSEQ multiplex PCR; TCRdb's version includes in-frame clones alone and lacks a portion of them. The sample shows over 100,000 clones, more than 80% of them seen only once. The specimen was peripheral blood. All receptors derive from a human donor in a cohort sampled during active COVID-19.

The CDR3 sequence is CASSYSPVGNTIYF. CDR3 in DNA: TGTGCCAGCAGTTACTCTCCAGTGGGAAACACCATATATTTT. The chain carries TRBV6-5 and TRBJ1-3; D is unclear. This CDR3 spans 14 amino acids. Deletions cut 0 bases from V and 4 bases from J, with 7 bases between. The germline CDR1 and CDR2 sequences are MNHEY and SVGAGI.

The V call is TRBV6-5, the J call TRBJ2-7, with a possible D match to TRBD1 (6 bases). CDR1 is MNHEY and CDR2 is SVGAGI in the germline V gene. Deletions cut 2 bases from V and 3 bases from J, with 14 bases between. This CDR3 is built from 15 residues. This chain's CDR3 is CASSYGGAQGYEQYF. The CDR3 region has the DNA TGTGCCAGCAGTTACGGGGGCGCCCAAGGCTACGAGCAGTACTTC.

The table lists this clone with a few counts. This chain joins TRBV27 and TRBJ1-2, with TRBD1 matching over 7 bases. Germline CDR1 and CDR2: MNHEY and SMNVEV (reference sequence). Unmatched junction bases numbered 11, after V lost 8 bases and J lost 2 bases. The CDR3 spans 15 residues. The CDR3 is CASRSLGTANYGYTF. The CDR3 DNA reads TGTGCCAGCCGTTCACTCGGGACAGCCAACTATGGCTACACCTTC.

This clone came up a few times. The gene calls are TRBV7-2 and TRBJ1-5, with a tentative D call TRBD1 (6 bases). Trimming stripped 5 bases from V and 0 bases from J, with 8 bases between. Germline CDR1 and CDR2: SGHTA and FQGNSA. The CDR3 is made up of 14 amino acids. The CDR3 reads CASSGQFSNQPQHF. In DNA, the CDR3 is TGTGCCAGCAGCGGACAGTTTAGCAATCAGCCCCAGCATTTT.

The rearrangement uses TRBV5-1 and TRBJ2-7; 7 bases agree with TRBD1. Germline trimming cut 0 bases from V and 7 bases from J; bases unmatched to any gene: 4. Germline-derived CDR1 and CDR2 are SGHRS and YFSETQ. The CDR3 length is 13 residues. The CDR3 bases are TGCGCCAGCAGCTTGGAGGGGGCTCGAGAGCAGTACTTC. Its translation: CASSLEGAREQYF.

The J gene is TRBJ1-2, the V gene TRBV21-1. TRBV21-1 is an annotated pseudogene. This CDR3 is built from 14 residues. This chain's CDR3 is CASSKGGGPSGYTF. The CDR3 DNA reads as TGTGCCAGCAGCAAAGGCGGGGGTCCCAGCGGCTACACCTTC.

The V and J genes are TRBV6-5 and TRBJ1-4, with 7 bases lining up with TRBD1. CDR1 is MNHEY, CDR2 SVGAGI, per germline. The CDR3 consists of 13 residues. Trimming at V came to 11 bases and at J to 5 bases, leaving 8 bases not matched to a gene. The CDR3 nucleotides are TGTGCCGTACGGTCGACAGGGAATGAAAAACTGTTTTTT. It yields the protein CAVRSTGNEKLFF.

This clone was seen a single time. The V call is TRBV27, the J call TRBJ2-1; 13 nucleotides line up with TRBD2. This CDR3 has 15 amino acids. Germline values: CDR1 MNHEY, CDR2 SMNVEV (reference sequence). Unmatched junction bases numbered 6, after V lost 4 bases and J lost 9 bases. CDR3 bases: TGTGCCAGCAGTTCACTAGCGGGAGGGCCCCTTGAGCAGTTCTTC. As protein: CASSSLAGGPLEQFF.

V and J are TRBV28 and TRBJ2-7; 7 bases are a match to TRBD1. V lost 10 bases, J lost 6 bases, and 6 bases stayed unmatched. Per the germline V gene, CDR1 is MDHEN and CDR2 is SYDVKM. The length of the CDR3 is 11 residues. CDR3 in amino acids: CATDRVGEQYF. CDR3 in DNA: TGTGCCACAGACAGGGTTGGCGAGCAGTACTTC.

This sequence joins TRBV7-9 and TRBJ2-7; perhaps TRBD2 as D (6 bases). This CDR3 spans 13 amino acids. V lost 11 bases and J 1 base, leaving 15 bases between the germline ends. CDR1 is SEHNR and CDR2 is FQNEAQ in the germline V gene (reference sequence). The CDR3 loop is CAGTRLDSYEQYF. CDR3 bases: TGTGCCGGAACCAGACTAGATTCCTACGAGCAGTACTTC.

Only a few counts were recorded for this clone. This CDR3 is also generated by other DNA sequences in the sample. This chain connects TRBV5-1 to TRBJ2-7; tentative D call: TRBD1 (5 bases). This CDR3 is built from 13 residues. The germline CDR1 and CDR2 sequences are SGHRS and YFSETQ. The V end was cut by 0 bases, the J end by 1 base, with 5 bases between. The CDR3 region is CASSLAGSYEQYF. Here the CDR3 DNA reads TGCGCCAGCAGCTTGGCAGGGTCCTACGAGCAGTACTTC.

This sequence joins TRBV29-1 and TRBJ2-2; the D gene is possibly TRBD2 (5 bases). Germline V gives CDR1 SQVTM, CDR2 ANQGSEA. The CDR3 spans 13 residues. V was cut by 1 base and J by 6 bases, with 9 bases left in between. The CDR3 nucleotides are TGCAGCGTTGAAGGGAGGCGCTCCGGGGAGCTGTTTTTT. It codes for CSVEGRRSGELFF.

This clone was detected once. The chain carries TRBV20-1 and TRBJ2-7; a weak D match, TRBD1 (5 bases). The CDR3 loop spans 11 amino acids. Trimming took off 5 bases at V and 6 bases at J, with 11 bases between the two ends. CDR1 is DFQATT, CDR2 SNEGSKA, per germline (reference sequence). The CDR3 region is CSAYDSFEQYF. The CDR3 DNA reads as TGCAGTGCTTATGACAGTTTCGAGCAGTACTTC.

The V gene is TRBV19, the J gene TRBJ2-2; 9 nucleotides align to TRBD2. J was trimmed by 9 bases and V by 7 bases; bases with no gene match: 12. The germline CDR1 and CDR2 sequences are LNHDA and SQIVND (reference sequence). CDR3 length: 15 amino acids. The CDR3 coding sequence is TGTGCCAGTACTTCGACTAGCGGAGGCTTGAGGGAGCTGTTTTTT. It is translated as CASTSTSGGLRELFF.

The chain combines TRBV30 with TRBJ2-5; a possible D gene is TRBD2 (5 bases). Per germline, CDR1 GTSNPN and CDR2 SVGIG (reference sequence). The CDR3 has 14 residues. Trimming removed 4 bases at V and 5 bases at J, with 17 bases between. The CDR3 loop reads CAWTLARGLETQYF. CDR3 bases: TGTGCCTGGACCCTCGCCCGGGGTCTGGAGACCCAGTACTTC.

This clone was observed a few times. The chain joins TRBV7-7 to TRBJ2-5; a weak D match, TRBD1 (6 bases). The V and J ends lost 1 base and 5 bases respectively, with 11 bases between them. The length of the CDR3 is 14 residues. CDR1 is SSHAT, CDR2 FNYEAQ, per germline (reference sequence). The CDR3 DNA reads TGTGCCAGCAGCTTAGACAGGGTTTCGGAGACCCAGTACTTC. Translation: CASSLDRVSETQYF.

The chain joins TRBV5-1 to TRBJ1-2, with 10 bases matching TRBD1. J lost 7 bases, V lost 4 bases, and 4 bases had no gene match. This CDR3 has 13 amino acids. Germline V gene lookup returns CDR1 SGHRS and CDR2 YFSETQ. The CDR3 reads CASSPGTGVGYTF. The CDR3 DNA is TGCGCCAGCAGCCCGGGGACAGGGGTTGGCTACACCTTC.

V and J are TRBV7-2 and TRBJ1-6; TRBD1 might be the D (6 bases). V was shortened by 1 base and J by 0 bases, with 7 bases between the two germline ends. This CDR3 contains 16 residues. Per the germline V gene, CDR1 is SGHTA and CDR2 is FQGNSA. In DNA, the CDR3 is TGTGCCAGCAGCTTAGAAGGGGGCTCCTATAATTCACCCCTCCACTTT. It codes for CASSLEGGSYNSPLHF.

This clone is a singleton in its sample. This chain connects TRBV6-5 to TRBJ2-1; D remains unclear. V dropped 6 bases and J dropped 0 bases, with 12 bases sitting between them. This CDR3 is 15 amino acids long. Germline-derived CDR1 and CDR2 are MNHEY and SVGAGI. This CDR3 reads CASSPSWSSYNEQFF. DNA of the CDR3: TGTGCCAGCAGCCCAAGTTGGAGCTCCTACAATGAGCAGTTCTTC.

The rearrangement uses TRBV15 and TRBJ1-4; 8 bases are a match to TRBD1. The CDR3 sequence is 17 residues long. In germline, CDR1 is LNHNV, CDR2 YYDKDF (reference sequence). V shed 1 base and J 3 bases; nucleotides not matched to a gene: 7. CDR3 amino acids: CATSRASGQGPNEKLFF. CDR3 sequence (DNA): TGTGCCACCAGCAGAGCCTCAGGACAGGGTCCTAATGAAAAACTGTTTTTT. Using reference TRBV15 and TRBJ1-4 for the parts outside the CDR3, the full variable domain is DAMVIQNPRYQVTQFGKPVTLSCSQTLNHNVMYWYQQKSSQAPKLLFHYYDKDFNNEADTPDNFQSRRPNTSFCFLDIRSPGLGDTAMYLCATSRASGQGPNEKLFFGSGTQLSVL.

The V call is TRBV27, the J call TRBJ1-2, with 10 nucleotides matching TRBD1. V lost 8 bases to trimming and J lost 0 bases; unmatched junction nucleotides: 6. Germline assignment: CDR1 MNHEY and CDR2 SMNVEV (reference sequence). CDR3 length equals 15 residues. Written as DNA, the CDR3 is TGTGCCAGCCGAGACAGGGGGCAGGCTAACTATGGCTACACCTTC. Encoded protein: CASRDRGQANYGYTF.

The V call is TRBV14, the J call TRBJ2-6; a possible D gene is TRBD1 (6 bases). Trimming took off 4 bases at V and 0 bases at J, with 13 bases between the two ends. CDR3 size: 17 residues. Germline V gives CDR1 SGHDN, CDR2 FVKESK. The CDR3 reads CASSPRTANSGANVLTF. The CDR3 region has the DNA TGTGCCAGCAGCCCAAGGACAGCGAACTCTGGGGCCAACGTCCTGACTTTC.

The CDR3 DNA sequence: TGTGCCAGCAGCTTGCTTTGGGGGGGGCTCCGGGAGACCCAGTACTTC. Translated: CASSLLWGGLRETQYF. The chain combines TRBV5-5 with TRBJ2-5; TRBD2 is a possible D gene (7 bases). Germline CDR1 SGHKS, CDR2 YYEKEE (reference sequence). The CDR3 length is 16 residues. Trimming removed 1 base from V and 5 bases from J, with 18 bases in between.

The V gene is TRBV6-5, the J gene TRBJ1-2, with D unresolved. The V end lost 5 bases, the J end lost 8 bases, and 12 bases lay between the germline ends. This CDR3 comprises 12 residues. CDR1 and CDR2 (germline): MNHEY, SVGAGI. The CDR3 spells CASSLSGRGYTF. The CDR3 nucleotides read TGTGCCAGCAGTCTGTCCGGGAGAGGCTACACCTTC.

This clone has only a few counts. The genes are TRBV15 and TRBJ1-3, with a tentative D call TRBD1 (6 bases). The ends were cut back, 0 bases at V and 2 bases at J, with 8 bases in the middle. Germline loops: CDR1 LNHNV, CDR2 YYDKDF (reference sequence). The CDR3 has 15 residues. As DNA, the CDR3 is TGTGCCACCAGCAGAGACCCAGGGGCTGGAAACACCATATATTTT. This translates into CATSRDPGAGNTIYF.

CDR3 residues: CSGRGSGANVLTF. DNA of the CDR3: TGCAGCGGTAGGGGCTCTGGGGCCAACGTCCTGACTTTC. The chain has TRBV29-1 and TRBJ2-6; maybe TRBD1 (5 bases). V was pared by 7 bases and J by 0 bases, with 7 bases between. CDR1 is SQVTM and CDR2 is ANQGSEA in the germline V gene. The CDR3 sequence is 13 residues long.

This clone was found once. This chain uses TRBV5-1 with TRBJ1-1; D may be TRBD1 (5 bases). The V gene lost 6 bases and the J gene lost 7 bases, with 16 bases spanning the gap. CDR3 length equals 13 residues. CDR1 and CDR2 (germline): SGHRS, YFSETQ. The CDR3 is CASTPDSLLEAFF. The CDR3 DNA reads TGCGCCAGCACTCCCGACAGTTTGCTTGAAGCTTTCTTT.

The chain joins TRBV19 to TRBJ1-2; D gene ambiguous. Trimming removed 3 bases from V and 0 bases from J, with 8 bases in between. Looked up from germline, CDR1 is LNHDA and CDR2 is SQIVND (reference sequence). The CDR3 spans 14 residues. CDR3: CASSISSANYGYTF. The CDR3 coding sequence is TGTGCCAGTAGTATTAGTTCGGCTAACTATGGCTACACCTTC.

The CDR3 bases are TGTGCCACCAAACTCTGGGACACGGACAATGAGCAGTTCTTC. Residues: CATKLWDTDNEQFF. The chain links TRBV6-4 to TRBJ2-1; a weak D match, TRBD1 (6 bases). The CDR3 extends over 14 amino acids. CDR1 is MRHNA and CDR2 is SNTAGT in the germline V gene. Deletions cut 10 bases from V and 5 bases from J, with 18 bases between.

The genes are TRBV7-2 and TRBJ1-1, with D perhaps matching TRBD1 (5 bases). Germline V CDR1 and CDR2: SGHTA, FQGNSA. The V end was cut by 0 bases, the J end by 11 bases, with 13 bases between. The CDR3 has 13 amino acids. This CDR3 is CASSLATRGGAFF. The CDR3 coding sequence is TGTGCCAGCAGCTTAGCGACCCGGGGGGGGGCTTTCTTT.

J is TRBJ2-5 and V is TRBV5-4, with a tentative D call TRBD1 (6 bases). V dropped 5 bases and J dropped 10 bases, with 24 bases sitting between them. The germline V gene encodes CDR1 SGHNT and CDR2 YYREEE (reference sequence). The CDR3 runs to 15 residues. The CDR3 sequence: CASSSNRGQGSGQYF. The CDR3, as DNA: TGTGCCAGCAGTTCCAACCGGGGCCAGGGGTCGGGCCAGTACTTC.

The sample holds a few counts of this clone. As DNA, the CDR3 is TGCAGTGCTAGTAGGATCCGGGACAGTGACTACACTGAAGCTTTCTTT. The encoded protein is CSASRIRDSDYTEAFF. The chain has TRBV20-1 and TRBJ1-1; 7 nucleotides match TRBD1. J gave up 3 bases and V 3 bases, and 13 bases lay outside the gene matches. Looked up from germline, CDR1 is DFQATT and CDR2 is SNEGSKA (reference sequence). This CDR3 region has 16 residues.